This T cell receptor beta chain was sequenced during a study of control samples from healthy donors and cancer patients. The data were produced by immunoSEQ multiplex PCR, yet TCRdb's version contains in-frame clones alone and is incomplete. The sample lists about 140,000 clones; roughly 94% were seen once. The ends lost 4 bases at V and 6 bases at J; junction bases unmatched: 6. This CDR3 has 14 residues. Germline lookup yields CDR1 SGHNT and CDR2 YYREEE (reference sequence). The V gene is TRBV5-4, the J gene TRBJ2-7; 11 nucleotides match TRBD1. Sequencing input: blood. This sequence originates from a man aged 40-49 years in good health. CDR3 coding DNA: TGTGCCAGCAGCCCCCGGGACAGGGGGACCGAGCAGTACTTC. This translates into CASSPRDRGTEQYF.